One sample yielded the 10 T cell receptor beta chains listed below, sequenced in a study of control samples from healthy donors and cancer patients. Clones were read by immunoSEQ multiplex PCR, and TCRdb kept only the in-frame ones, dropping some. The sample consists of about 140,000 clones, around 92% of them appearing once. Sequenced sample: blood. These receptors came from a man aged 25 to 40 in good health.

In DNA form, the CDR3 reads TGTGCCAGTGGGGGGGAGGTGGATTTCACTGAAGCTTTCTTT. It translates to CASGGEVDFTEAFF. The chain combines TRBV19 with TRBJ1-1; D is possibly TRBD1 (5 bases). The CDR3 spans 14 residues. Trimming left V 8 bases short and J 4 bases short, with 17 bases between. CDR1 and CDR2 (germline): LNHDA, SQIVND (reference sequence).

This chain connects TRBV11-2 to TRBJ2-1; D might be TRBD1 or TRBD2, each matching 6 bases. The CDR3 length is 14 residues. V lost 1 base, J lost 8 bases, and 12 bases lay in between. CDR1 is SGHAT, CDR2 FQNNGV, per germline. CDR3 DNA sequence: TGTGCCAGCAGCTTAGCGGGGGCGAAGGATGAGCAGTTCTTC. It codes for CASSLAGAKDEQFF.

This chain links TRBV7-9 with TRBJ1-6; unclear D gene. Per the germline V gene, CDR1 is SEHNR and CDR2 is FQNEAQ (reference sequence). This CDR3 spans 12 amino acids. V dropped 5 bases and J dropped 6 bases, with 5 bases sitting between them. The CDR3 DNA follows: TGTGCCAGCAGCACCTCTAATTCACCCCTCCACTTT. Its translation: CASSTSNSPLHF.

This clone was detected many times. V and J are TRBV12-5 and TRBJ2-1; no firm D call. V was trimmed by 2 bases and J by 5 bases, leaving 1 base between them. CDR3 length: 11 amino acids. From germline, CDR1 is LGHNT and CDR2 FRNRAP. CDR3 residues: CASGLHNEQFF. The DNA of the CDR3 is TGTGCTAGTGGTTTGCACAATGAGCAGTTCTTC.

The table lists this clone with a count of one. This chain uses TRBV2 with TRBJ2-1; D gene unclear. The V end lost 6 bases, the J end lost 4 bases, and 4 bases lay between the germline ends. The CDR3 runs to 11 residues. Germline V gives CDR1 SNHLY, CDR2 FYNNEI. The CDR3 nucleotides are TGTGCCAGCAGGGGGTACAATGAGCAGTTCTTC. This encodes CASRGYNEQFF.

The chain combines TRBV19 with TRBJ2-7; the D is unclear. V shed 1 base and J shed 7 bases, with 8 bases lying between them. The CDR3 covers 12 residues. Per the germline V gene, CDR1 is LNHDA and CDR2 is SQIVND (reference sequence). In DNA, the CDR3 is TGTGCCAGTAGTATAGGCACAGATGAGCAGTACTTC. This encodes CASSIGTDEQYF.

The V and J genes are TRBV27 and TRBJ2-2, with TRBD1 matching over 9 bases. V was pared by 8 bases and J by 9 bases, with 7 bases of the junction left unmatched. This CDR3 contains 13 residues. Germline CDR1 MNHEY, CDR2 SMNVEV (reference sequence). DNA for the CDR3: TGTGCCAGCCGGGACAGGGAAAGCCGGGAGCTGTTTTTT. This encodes CASRDRESRELFF.

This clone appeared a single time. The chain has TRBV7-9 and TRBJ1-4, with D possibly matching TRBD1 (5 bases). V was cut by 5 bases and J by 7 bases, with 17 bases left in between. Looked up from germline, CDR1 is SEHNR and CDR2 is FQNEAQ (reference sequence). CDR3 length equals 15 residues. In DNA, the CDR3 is TGTGCCAGCAGCAAAAGGGACTCCTGGGGTGAAAAACTGTTTTTT. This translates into CASSKRDSWGEKLFF.

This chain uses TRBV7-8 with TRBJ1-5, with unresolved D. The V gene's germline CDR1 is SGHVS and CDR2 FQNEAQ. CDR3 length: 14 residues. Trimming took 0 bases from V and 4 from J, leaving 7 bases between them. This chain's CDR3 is CASSLAGGNQPQHF. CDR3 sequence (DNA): TGTGCCAGCAGCTTAGCAGGCGGAAATCAGCCCCAGCATTTT. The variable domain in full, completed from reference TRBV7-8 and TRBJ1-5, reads GAGVSQSPRYKVAKRGQDVALRCDPISGHVSLFWYQQALGQGPEFLTYFQNEAQLDKSGLPSDRFFAERPEGSVSTLKIQRTQQEDSAVYLCASSLAGGNQPQHFGDGTRLSIL.

CDR3 in amino acids: CASSPATSGANEQFF. The DNA of the CDR3 is TGTGCCAGCTCACCCGCCACTAGCGGGGCCAATGAGCAGTTCTTC. The chain couples TRBV18 to TRBJ2-1; TRBD2 agrees at 10 bases. Germline V gene sequence: CDR1 KGHSH, CDR2 LQKENI. CDR3 length: 15 residues. J lost 6 bases, V lost 3 bases, and 5 bases had no gene match.